In its sample, the clone carrying this TCR beta chain was seen a few times. Sequencing libraries for TCR beta were prepared with iRepertoire HTBI primers and Arm-PCR of CDR3 regions. TCRdb ran MiXCR on the multiplex PCR reads and lists one entry per CDR3 protein. The data contain about 420,000 distinct CDR3 sequences, roughly a quarter of them singletons. Time point: persistent/refractory GD, antithyroid drugs over 5 years with positive TRAb. PBMC-extracted RNA yielded the TCR library. These data are taken from a study of regulatory T cells in long-lasting Graves disease. CDR3 length: 15 residues. The V gene's germline CDR1 is KGHSH and CDR2 LQKENI. The ends were cut back, 4 bases at V and 0 bases at J, with 9 bases in the middle.

The chain uses TRBV18 and TRBJ1-4; D might be TRBD1 (6 bases). The receptor comes from a female donor with Graves disease. Sequences were derived from peripheral blood mononuclear cells (PBMCs), sampled when the disease was refractory, from a patient treated with antithyroid drugs. DNA for the CDR3: TGTGCCAGCTCACAGACAGGAGCAACTAATGAAAAACTGTTTTTT. Residues: CASSQTGATNEKLFF.